This entry concerns a single TCR beta chain. The junction had 3 bases not matched to a gene; V was cut back by 4 bases and J by 0 bases. This CDR3 is 15 amino acids long. CDR1 is MDHEN and CDR2 is SYDVKM in the germline V gene. This sample is drawn from a study of T cell repertoires in cytomegalovirus infection. TCRdb independently ran MiXCR on the reads; one entry per CDR3 protein. The sample has nearly 650,000 distinct CDR3 sequences, roughly 26% seen once; the top ten hold 7.5% to 9%. This chain uses TRBV28 with TRBJ2-3; 8 positions agree with TRBD1. Sequenced material: CD8+ T cells from PBMCs. This receptor was identified in a human donor in good health (CMV status not recorded). Some clones in this sample may be carry-over from other donors' samples. The CDR3 coding sequence is TGTGCCAGCAGTTCGGACAGGGAGAGCACAGATACGCAGTATTTT. This gives the protein CASSSDRESTDTQYF.